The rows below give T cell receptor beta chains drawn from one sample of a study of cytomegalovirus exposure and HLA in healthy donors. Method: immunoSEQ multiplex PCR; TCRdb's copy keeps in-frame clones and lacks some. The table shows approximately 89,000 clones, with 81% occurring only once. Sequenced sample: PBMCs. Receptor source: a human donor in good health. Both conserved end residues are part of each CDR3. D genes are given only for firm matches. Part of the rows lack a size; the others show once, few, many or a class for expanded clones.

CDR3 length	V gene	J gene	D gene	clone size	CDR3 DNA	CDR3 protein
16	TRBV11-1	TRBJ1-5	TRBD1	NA	TGTGCCAGATCCATCGGAGGGGGCCTCCCCCATCAGCCCCAGCATTTT	CARSIGGGLPHQPQHF
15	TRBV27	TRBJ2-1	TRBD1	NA	TGTGCCAGCAGTTTAGCCGGACAGGGATACAATGAGCAGTTCTTC	CASSLAGQGYNEQFF
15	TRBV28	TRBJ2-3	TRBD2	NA	TGTGCCAGCAGTTCCGGAGCGGGGGTCACAGATACGCAGTATTTT	CASSSGAGVTDTQYF
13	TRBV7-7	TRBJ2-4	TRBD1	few	TGTGCTAGCAGCACCGGACAGGGGGGCATTCAGTACTTC	CASSTGQGGIQYF
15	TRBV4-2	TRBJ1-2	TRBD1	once	TGTGCCAGCAGCCAGGGGACAGGGTCCCGTTATGGCTACACCTTC	CASSQGTGSRYGYTF
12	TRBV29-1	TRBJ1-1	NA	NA	TGCAGCGTTAGACAGAGGAACACTGAAGCTTTCTTT	CSVRQRNTEAFF
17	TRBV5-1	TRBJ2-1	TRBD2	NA	TGCGCCAGCAGCCCTGGACTAGCGGGAGTAATAGGCAATGAGCAGTTCTTC	CASSPGLAGVIGNEQFF
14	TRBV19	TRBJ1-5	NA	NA	TGTGCCAGTACCTCGTCAGGGCTGGGGCAGCCCCAGCATTTT	CASTSSGLGQPQHF
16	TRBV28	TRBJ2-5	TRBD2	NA	TGTGCCAGCAGTCCCGGGATTAGCGGGGCCCTGGAGACCCAGTACTTC	CASSPGISGALETQYF
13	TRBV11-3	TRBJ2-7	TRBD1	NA	TGTGCCAGCAGCCGGGACAGGGGCAACGAGCAGTACTTC	CASSRDRGNEQYF
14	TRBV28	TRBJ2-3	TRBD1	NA	TGTGCCAGCAGTTTAGTCCAGGGGGCGGATACGCAGTATTTT	CASSLVQGADTQYF
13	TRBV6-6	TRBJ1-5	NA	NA	TGTGCCGCAGGACAGATTAGCAATCAGCCCCAGCATTTT	CAAGQISNQPQHF
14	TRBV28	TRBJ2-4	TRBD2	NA	TGTGCCAGCAGTCCGACTAGCGCAGGGACCATTCAGTACTTC	CASSPTSAGTIQYF
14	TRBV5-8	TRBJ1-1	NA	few	TGTGCCAGCAGCTGGGGCAGGTCGAACACTGAAGCTTTCTTT	CASSWGRSNTEAFF
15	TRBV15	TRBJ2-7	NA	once	TGTGCCACCAGCAGCAACCGCGGCCTCTTGGACGAGCAGTACTTC	CATSSNRGLLDEQYF
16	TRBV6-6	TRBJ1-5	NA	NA	TGTGCCAGCAGTTACTCAGGGGGGGCGAGCAATCAGCCCCAGCATTTT	CASSYSGGASNQPQHF
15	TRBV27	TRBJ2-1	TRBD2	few	TGTGCCAGCAGGCAGACTAGCGGGCCTTACAATGAGCAGTTCTTC	CASRQTSGPYNEQFF
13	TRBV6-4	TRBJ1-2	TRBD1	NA	TGTGCCAGCAGTACCGGACAGGGGACTGGCTACACCTTC	CASSTGQGTGYTF
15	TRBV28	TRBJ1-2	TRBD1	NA	TGTGCCAGCAGTTCCCCCCCGACAGGGACCTATGGCTACACCTTC	CASSSPPTGTYGYTF
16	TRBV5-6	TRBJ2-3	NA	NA	TGTGCCAGCAGCTCCTTAGGGACTTTCTCCACAGATACGCAGTATTTT	CASSSLGTFSTDTQYF
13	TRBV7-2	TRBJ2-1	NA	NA	TGTGCCAGCAGCTGGCTTCCCGACAATGAGCAGTTCTTC	CASSWLPDNEQFF
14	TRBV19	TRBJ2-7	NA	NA	TGTGCCAGTAGTTCACCCAGTGAACGGAGGGAGCAGTACTTC	CASSSPSERREQYF
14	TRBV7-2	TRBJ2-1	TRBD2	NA	TGTGCCAGCAGCTTCGGCGGGGGTGTGTATGAGCAGTTCTTC	CASSFGGGVYEQFF
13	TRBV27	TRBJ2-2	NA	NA	TGTGCCAGCATCGGACAGAACACCGGGGAGCTGTTTTTT	CASIGQNTGELFF
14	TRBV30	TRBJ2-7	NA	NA	TGTGCCTGGAGTCCTGACAGTGCGTCCTACGAGCAGTACTTC	CAWSPDSASYEQYF
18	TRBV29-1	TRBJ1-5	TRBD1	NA	TGCAGCGTTGACTGGACAGGGGGGGTGGCGTATGGCAATCAGCCCCAGCATTTT	CSVDWTGGVAYGNQPQHF
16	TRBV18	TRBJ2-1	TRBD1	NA	TGTGCCAGCTCCCTAGGACAGGGCAGGAAATACAATGAGCAGTTCTTC	CASSLGQGRKYNEQFF
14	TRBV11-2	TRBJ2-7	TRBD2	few	TGTGCCAGCAGCAGTCGACTAGCGGGAGAAGAGCAGTACTTC	CASSSRLAGEEQYF
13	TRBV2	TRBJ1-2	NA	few	TGTGCCAGCCAATTTGGGGGGGACTATGGCTACACCTTC	CASQFGGDYGYTF
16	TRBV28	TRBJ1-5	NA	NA	TGTGCCAGCAGTTTATCAAGCTGGACGGGGAATCAGCCCCAGCATTTT	CASSLSSWTGNQPQHF
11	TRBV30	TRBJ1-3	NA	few	TGTGCCTGGAGTTCGGGAAACACCATATATTTT	CAWSSGNTIYF
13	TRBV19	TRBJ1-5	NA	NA	TGTGCCAGTAGTATGTCAGCGTATCAGCCCCAGCATTTT	CASSMSAYQPQHF
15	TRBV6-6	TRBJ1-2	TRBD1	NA	TGTGCCAGCACCCCGACAGGGATCGCTAACTATGGCTACACCTTC	CASTPTGIANYGYTF
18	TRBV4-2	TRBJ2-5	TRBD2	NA	TGTGCCAGCAGCCTGCGACCCCCAACTAGCGGGGGGCAAGAGACCCAGTACTTC	CASSLRPPTSGGQETQYF
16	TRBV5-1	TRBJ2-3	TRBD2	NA	TGCGCCAGCAGCCGACTAGCGGGATCTAGCACAGATACGCAGTATTTT	CASSRLAGSSTDTQYF
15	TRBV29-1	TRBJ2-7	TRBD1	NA	TGCAGCGTTGAAGGCCGGGACAGGGGACCCTACGAGCAGTACTTC	CSVEGRDRGPYEQYF
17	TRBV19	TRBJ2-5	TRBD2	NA	TGTGCCAGTAGTACCCCCCGGGGAGGGAGTGGATACGAGACCCAGTACTTC	CASSTPRGGSGYETQYF
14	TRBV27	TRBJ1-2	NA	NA	TGTGCCAGCAGTTCTGGGGGCCCTAACTATGGCTACACCTTC	CASSSGGPNYGYTF
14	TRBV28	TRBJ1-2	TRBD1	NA	TGTGCCAGCAGGCAACCGGGACAGCTCTATGGCTACACCTTC	CASRQPGQLYGYTF
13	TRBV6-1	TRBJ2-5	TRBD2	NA	TGTGCCAGCAGGACTAGCGGGAAGGAGACCCAGTACTTC	CASRTSGKETQYF
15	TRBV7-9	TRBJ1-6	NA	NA	TGTGCCAGCAGCTTAGGGCAGACTTATAATTCACCCCTCCACTTT	CASSLGQTYNSPLHF
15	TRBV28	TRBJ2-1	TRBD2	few	TGTGCCAGCAGTCCTACTAGCGGCGCCTACAATGAGCAGTTCTTC	CASSPTSGAYNEQFF
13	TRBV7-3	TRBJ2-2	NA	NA	TGTGCCAGCAGCCTCGGAGGCGCCGGGGAGCTGTTTTTT	CASSLGGAGELFF
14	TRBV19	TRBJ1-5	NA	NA	TGTGCCAGTAGTCCCCCTTCGCGCCGAGGGCCCCAGCATTTT	CASSPPSRRGPQHF
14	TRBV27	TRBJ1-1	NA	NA	TGTGCCAGCAGTTTTGCAGGGTTCGCCACTGAAGCTTTCTTT	CASSFAGFATEAFF